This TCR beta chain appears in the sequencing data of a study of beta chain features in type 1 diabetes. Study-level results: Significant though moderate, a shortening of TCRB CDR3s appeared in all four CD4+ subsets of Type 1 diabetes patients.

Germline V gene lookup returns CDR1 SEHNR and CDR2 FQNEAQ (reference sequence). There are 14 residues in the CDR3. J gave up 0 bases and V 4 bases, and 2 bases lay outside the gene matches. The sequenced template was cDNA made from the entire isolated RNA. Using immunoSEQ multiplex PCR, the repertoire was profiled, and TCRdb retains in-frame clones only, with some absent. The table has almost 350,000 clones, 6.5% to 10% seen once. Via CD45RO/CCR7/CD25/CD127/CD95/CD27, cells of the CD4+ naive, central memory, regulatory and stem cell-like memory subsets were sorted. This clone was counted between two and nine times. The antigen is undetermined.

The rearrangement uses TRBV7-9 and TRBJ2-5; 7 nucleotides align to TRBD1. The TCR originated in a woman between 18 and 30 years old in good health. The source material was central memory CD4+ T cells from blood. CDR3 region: CASSSTGNQETQYF. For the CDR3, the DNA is TGTGCCAGCAGCTCGACAGGGAACCAAGAGACCCAGTACTTC.